Following are 20 T cell receptor beta chains from one sample sequenced in a study of cytomegalovirus exposure and HLA in healthy donors. Clones were read by immunoSEQ multiplex PCR, and TCRdb kept only the in-frame ones, dropping some. The sample shows approximately 150,000 clones, 91% of them seen only once. Sequencing was carried out using PBMCs. The receptors derive from a woman under 30 in good health and CMV-seropositive.

The J gene is TRBJ2-5, the V gene TRBV19; possible D gene TRBD1, 5 bases. V lost 3 bases to trimming and J lost 3 bases, with 17 bases between them. Germline V gene data show CDR1 as LNHDA and CDR2 as SQIVND (reference sequence). CDR3 length: 16 residues. DNA for the CDR3: TGTGCCAGTAGTATCTGGTACAATAGCAGGGAAGAGACCCAGTACTTC. Translating gives CASSIWYNSREETQYF.

V is TRBV11-3 and J is TRBJ2-1, with TRBD2 matching 8 bases. Germline CDR1 SGHNT, CDR2 YENEEA. V shed 4 bases, J shed 5 bases, and the junction held 4 bases outside the gene matches. The CDR3 is 14 amino acids. The CDR3 DNA sequence: TGTGCCAGCAGCTCCAGACTAGCGAACAATGAGCAGTTCTTC. Translation: CASSSRLANNEQFF.

The chain uses TRBV10-2 and TRBJ2-1; 12 bases align to TRBD2. This CDR3 has 17 residues. Germline V gene data show CDR1 as WSHSY and CDR2 as SAAADI. The V gene end was trimmed by 4 bases and the J gene end by 9 bases; junction bases not matched to a gene: 13. Written as DNA, the CDR3 is TGCGCCAGCAGTGGAATAAGGCTAGCGGGGGGGCCGGGTGAGCAGTTCTTC. It yields the protein CASSGIRLAGGPGEQFF.

The chain links TRBV27 to TRBJ2-3; 8 bases map to TRBD1. Looked up from germline, CDR1 is MNHEY and CDR2 is SMNVEV (reference sequence). The V segment lost 7 bases and the J segment 1 base; nucleotides outside the gene matches: 10. This CDR3 comprises 16 residues. The CDR3 region is CASTSWEQGGTDTQYF. As DNA, the CDR3 is TGTGCCAGCACCAGTTGGGAACAGGGGGGCACAGATACGCAGTATTTT.

The genes are TRBV11-2 and TRBJ2-5; possible D gene TRBD1, 5 bases. Trimming shortened V by 4 bases and J by 5 bases, and 23 bases separated the two germline ends. CDR3 size: 17 residues. Germline-derived CDR1 and CDR2 are SGHAT and FQNNGV. CDR3 protein: CASSSIDRVLLQETQYF. In nucleotides, the CDR3 is TGTGCCAGCAGCTCAATAGACAGAGTTCTGCTCCAGGAGACCCAGTACTTC. The whole variable domain, remainder taken from reference TRBV11-2 and TRBJ2-5, is EAGVAQSPRYKIIEKRQSVAFWCNPISGHATLYWYQQILGQGPKLLIQFQNNGVVDDSQLPKDRFSAERLKGVDSTLKIQPAKLEDSAVYLCASSSIDRVLLQETQYFGPGTRLLVL.

This rearrangement joins TRBV27 to TRBJ2-2; 9 positions agree with TRBD2. Per the germline V gene, CDR1 is MNHEY and CDR2 is SMNVEV (reference sequence). V shed 3 bases and J 4 bases; nucleotides not matched to a gene: 18. This CDR3 is 20 amino acids long. CDR3 region: CASSLRGWERGAKGTGELFF. DNA of the CDR3: TGTGCCAGCAGTTTGCGAGGGTGGGAGCGGGGGGCGAAGGGCACCGGGGAGCTGTTTTTT.

This sequence joins TRBV5-6 and TRBJ2-1; weak D call: TRBD2 (5 bases). Trimming shortened V by 6 bases and J by 0 bases, and 13 bases separated the two germline ends. Germline CDR1 SGHDT, CDR2 YYEEEE. This CDR3 comprises 15 residues. CDR3: CASILSGSSYNEQFF. As DNA, the CDR3 is TGTGCCAGCATCCTAAGCGGCAGCTCCTACAATGAGCAGTTCTTC.

J is TRBJ1-5 and V is TRBV28; D unresolved. Looked up from germline, CDR1 is MDHEN and CDR2 is SYDVKM. Deletions cut 4 bases from V and 4 bases from J, with 5 bases between. There are 12 residues in the CDR3. The CDR3 loop is CASSSPNQPQHF. The CDR3 DNA follows: TGTGCCAGCAGTTCCCCTAATCAGCCCCAGCATTTT.

The chain has TRBV5-1 and TRBJ2-2; D is possibly TRBD1 (6 bases). The V and J ends lost 5 bases and 4 bases respectively, with 15 bases between them. The length of the CDR3 is 15 residues. The germline V gene has CDR1 SGHRS and CDR2 YFSETQ. CDR3 loop: CASSNTGSRTGELFF. In DNA, the CDR3 is TGCGCCAGCAGTAACACAGGGTCCCGCACCGGGGAGCTGTTTTTT.

CDR3 nucleotides: TGCGCCAGCAGTGAGCAGGGGGCAAGGGGCGAGCAGTACTTC. Encoded protein: CASSEQGARGEQYF. The rearrangement uses TRBV10-2 and TRBJ2-7; TRBD1 matches 8 bases. With 2 bases clipped from V and 6 bases from J, the junction kept 6 bases outside the gene matches. This CDR3 spans 14 amino acids. The germline gives CDR1 WSHSY, CDR2 SAAADI.

This chain links TRBV6-5 with TRBJ2-3; a weak D match, TRBD2 (5 bases). Trimming removed 8 bases at V and 8 bases at J, with 11 bases between. Germline CDR1 is MNHEY and CDR2 is SVGAGI. This CDR3 region has 11 residues. Written as DNA, the CDR3 is TGTGCCAGCTGTGAGGGTGGTACGCAGTATTTT. It encodes CASCEGGTQYF.

This clone was seen a single time. The chain is built from TRBV14 and TRBJ2-1; D is possibly TRBD2 (6 bases). Germline CDR1 is SGHDN and CDR2 is FVKESK. The V gene lost 0 bases and the J gene lost 5 bases, with 17 bases spanning the gap. The CDR3 is made up of 17 amino acids. The CDR3 spells CASSQDGPGWGDNEQFF. Here the CDR3 DNA reads TGTGCCAGCAGCCAAGATGGCCCAGGGTGGGGGGACAATGAGCAGTTCTTC.

This chain links TRBV29-1 with TRBJ2-1; TRBD2 matches at 7 bases. This CDR3 spans 15 amino acids. Germline CDR1 reads SQVTM; CDR2 reads ANQGSEA. V was pared by 0 bases and J by 9 bases, with 11 bases of the junction left unmatched. Here the CDR3 DNA reads TGCAGCGTTGAAGATCTTAGGGCGGGAGTCACTGAGCAGTTCTTC. Translated, it gives CSVEDLRAGVTEQFF.

The chain links TRBV11-3 to TRBJ1-1, with a possible D match to TRBD1 (5 bases). V was shortened by 5 bases and J by 1 base, with 8 bases between the two germline ends. This CDR3 is 13 amino acids long. Germline-derived CDR1 and CDR2 are SGHNT and YENEEA. For the CDR3, the DNA is TGTGCCAGCAGCCTCGGACAGAACACTGAAGCTTTCTTT. As protein: CASSLGQNTEAFF.

This rearrangement joins TRBV15 to TRBJ2-7, with D possibly matching TRBD1 (6 bases). The CDR3 has 16 amino acids. V was clipped by 4 bases and J by 0 bases, with 16 bases between them. CDR1 is LNHNV and CDR2 is YYDKDF in the germline V gene (reference sequence). CDR3 sequence reads: CATSTQGAGSSYEQYF. The CDR3 nucleotides are TGTGCCACCAGCACACAGGGAGCCGGCAGCTCCTACGAGCAGTACTTC.

This clone was recorded a few times. The chain carries TRBV14 and TRBJ2-5, with TRBD1 identical over 7 bases. Germline V gene lookup returns CDR1 SGHDN and CDR2 FVKESK. V shed 2 bases, J shed 2 bases, and the junction held 14 bases outside the gene matches. CDR3 length: 18 residues. This CDR3 is CASSQRDREVPQQETQYF. CDR3 nucleotides: TGTGCCAGCAGCCAACGCGACAGGGAAGTTCCCCAGCAAGAGACCCAGTACTTC.

This sequence joins TRBV4-1 and TRBJ2-3; a possible D gene is TRBD1 (6 bases). The CDR3 consists of 16 residues. In germline, CDR1 is MGHRA, CDR2 YSYEKL. V lost 3 bases to trimming and J lost 6 bases, with 19 bases between them. CDR3 residues: CASSHTRQVRGDTQYF. In DNA, the CDR3 is TGCGCCAGCAGCCACACAAGACAGGTCCGCGGGGATACGCAGTATTTT.

The chain uses TRBV11-2 and TRBJ2-7; TRBD2 aligns across 8 bases. The CDR3 totals 15 residues. Per the germline V gene, CDR1 is SGHAT and CDR2 is FQNNGV. V lost 4 bases to trimming and J lost 6 bases; unmatched junction nucleotides: 11. CDR3 sequence (DNA): TGTGCCAGCAGCTCGGCAGCGGGAGCCCTCACCGAGCAGTACTTC. This gives the protein CASSSAAGALTEQYF.

The chain couples TRBV19 to TRBJ2-7; 7 positions agree with TRBD1. This CDR3 spans 15 amino acids. Germline-derived CDR1 and CDR2 are LNHDA and SQIVND (reference sequence). Germline trimming cut 3 bases from V and 5 bases from J; bases unmatched to any gene: 10. The CDR3 reads CASSMGQFRSNEQYF. DNA of the CDR3: TGTGCCAGTAGTATGGGACAGTTCAGGTCCAACGAGCAGTACTTC.

The gene calls are TRBV12-5 and TRBJ2-2, with 12 bases identical to TRBD2. V shed 1 base, J shed 1 base, and the junction held 10 bases outside the gene matches. Germline CDR1 LGHNT, CDR2 FRNRAP. This CDR3 region has 20 residues. CDR3 nucleotides: TGTGCTAGTGGTTTGGCACGGCCACTAGCGGGGGGCTTGAACACCGGGGAGCTGTTTTTT. This sequence encodes CASGLARPLAGGLNTGELFF.